The present TCR beta chain was sequenced within a study of blood T cell repertoires in COVID-19 (dated by TCRdb to the early 2020s). About the investigation overall: The collaborator samples originated in the United States, Italy and Spain and spanned the acute and convalescent phases of COVID-19. The prospective study material was composed of cDNA or gDNA derived from T cells, B-cell-depleted T cells, or PBMCs. Subjects who had been exposed to COVID-19, were actively infected with it, or had recovered from it provided the deeply sampled blood TCRbeta repertoires that made up the dataset. The repertoires were released in a freely available public database intended as a resource for research on the immune response to SARS-CoV-2. Samples were obtained from the ongoing ImmuneRACE study (first 160 participants) and from 1,254 subjects provided by 6 global collaborators. Nearly every sample came with metadata listing a de-identified subject ID, COVID-19 status, age in years and sex. HLA class I and class II types, where available, came from metadata supplied by the sample provider rather than from assay-based typing. The paper as a whole reports these results and caveats: The quantity of clinical and demographic metadata differed by source and by participant and was supplied without curation.

For this clone: No cognate antigen has been identified for it. No base-level quality is on record; no much larger clone is a single base apart.

The immunoSEQ Assay, a bias-controlled multiplex PCR, was used to amplify TCRbeta CDR3 regions from genomic DNA. As for the authors' bioinformatics: The number of nucleated cells in each sample was estimated by amplification of reference gene primers within the assay. To quantify the absolute abundance of each unique TCRbeta CDR3 rearrangement, sequence reads were collapsed and filtered. For each sample, productive Simpson clonality was calculated as the square root of Simpson's diversity index over productive rearrangements. The source is immuneACCESS, and TCRdb retained only in-frame sequences with V and J called. Part of the clones is not carried over; for the studies checked, unresolved V genes explain less than half of this, and the remainder is unexplained. V and J calls and clone size follow that table, whereas D and trimming were derived from the DNA. The table for this sample lists 270,000 or so clones; 85% of them were counted only once. Less than 15% of the sample is in the top ten clones.

V is trimmed back by 3 bases and J by 6 bases, and the junction contains 13 bases that no gene match accounts for. The CDR3 numbers 17 residues from cysteine through phenylalanine. Only the CDR3 portion is preserved as DNA: 51 bases, with reading frame beginning at the first base. The germline V gene specifies SGDLS as CDR1 and YYNGEE as CDR2. The collaborating institutions used their own protocols to collect whole blood in K2EDTA tubes. For TCRbeta analysis, collaborators shipped samples as frozen whole blood, isolated PBMCs, or DNA extracted from either of those sample types. This TCR was recovered from a human donor in a cohort sampled during active COVID-19. Material: peripheral blood. The chain was built from TRBV9 and TRBJ2-5, with TRBD2 identical over 11 junction bases. The nucleotide sequence reads as follows: TGTGCCAGCAGCGACGCTCCCGGGACTAGCGGAAGAAAGACCCAGTACTTC. Translated, it reads CASSDAPGTSGRKTQYF.